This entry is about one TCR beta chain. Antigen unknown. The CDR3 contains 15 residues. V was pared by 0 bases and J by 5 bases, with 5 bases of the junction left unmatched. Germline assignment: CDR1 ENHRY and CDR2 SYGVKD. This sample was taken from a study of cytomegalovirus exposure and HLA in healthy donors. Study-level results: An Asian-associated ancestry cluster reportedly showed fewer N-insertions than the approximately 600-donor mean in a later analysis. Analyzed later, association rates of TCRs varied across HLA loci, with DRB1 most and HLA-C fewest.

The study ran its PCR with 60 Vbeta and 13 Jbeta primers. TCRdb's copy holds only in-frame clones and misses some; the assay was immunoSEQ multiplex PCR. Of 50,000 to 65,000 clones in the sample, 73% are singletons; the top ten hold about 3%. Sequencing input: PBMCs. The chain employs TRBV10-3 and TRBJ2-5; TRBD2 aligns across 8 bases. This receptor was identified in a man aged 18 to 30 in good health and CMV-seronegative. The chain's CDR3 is CAISESPSGGETQYF. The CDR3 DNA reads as TGTGCCATCAGTGAGTCGCCCTCGGGAGGGGAGACCCAGTACTTC.